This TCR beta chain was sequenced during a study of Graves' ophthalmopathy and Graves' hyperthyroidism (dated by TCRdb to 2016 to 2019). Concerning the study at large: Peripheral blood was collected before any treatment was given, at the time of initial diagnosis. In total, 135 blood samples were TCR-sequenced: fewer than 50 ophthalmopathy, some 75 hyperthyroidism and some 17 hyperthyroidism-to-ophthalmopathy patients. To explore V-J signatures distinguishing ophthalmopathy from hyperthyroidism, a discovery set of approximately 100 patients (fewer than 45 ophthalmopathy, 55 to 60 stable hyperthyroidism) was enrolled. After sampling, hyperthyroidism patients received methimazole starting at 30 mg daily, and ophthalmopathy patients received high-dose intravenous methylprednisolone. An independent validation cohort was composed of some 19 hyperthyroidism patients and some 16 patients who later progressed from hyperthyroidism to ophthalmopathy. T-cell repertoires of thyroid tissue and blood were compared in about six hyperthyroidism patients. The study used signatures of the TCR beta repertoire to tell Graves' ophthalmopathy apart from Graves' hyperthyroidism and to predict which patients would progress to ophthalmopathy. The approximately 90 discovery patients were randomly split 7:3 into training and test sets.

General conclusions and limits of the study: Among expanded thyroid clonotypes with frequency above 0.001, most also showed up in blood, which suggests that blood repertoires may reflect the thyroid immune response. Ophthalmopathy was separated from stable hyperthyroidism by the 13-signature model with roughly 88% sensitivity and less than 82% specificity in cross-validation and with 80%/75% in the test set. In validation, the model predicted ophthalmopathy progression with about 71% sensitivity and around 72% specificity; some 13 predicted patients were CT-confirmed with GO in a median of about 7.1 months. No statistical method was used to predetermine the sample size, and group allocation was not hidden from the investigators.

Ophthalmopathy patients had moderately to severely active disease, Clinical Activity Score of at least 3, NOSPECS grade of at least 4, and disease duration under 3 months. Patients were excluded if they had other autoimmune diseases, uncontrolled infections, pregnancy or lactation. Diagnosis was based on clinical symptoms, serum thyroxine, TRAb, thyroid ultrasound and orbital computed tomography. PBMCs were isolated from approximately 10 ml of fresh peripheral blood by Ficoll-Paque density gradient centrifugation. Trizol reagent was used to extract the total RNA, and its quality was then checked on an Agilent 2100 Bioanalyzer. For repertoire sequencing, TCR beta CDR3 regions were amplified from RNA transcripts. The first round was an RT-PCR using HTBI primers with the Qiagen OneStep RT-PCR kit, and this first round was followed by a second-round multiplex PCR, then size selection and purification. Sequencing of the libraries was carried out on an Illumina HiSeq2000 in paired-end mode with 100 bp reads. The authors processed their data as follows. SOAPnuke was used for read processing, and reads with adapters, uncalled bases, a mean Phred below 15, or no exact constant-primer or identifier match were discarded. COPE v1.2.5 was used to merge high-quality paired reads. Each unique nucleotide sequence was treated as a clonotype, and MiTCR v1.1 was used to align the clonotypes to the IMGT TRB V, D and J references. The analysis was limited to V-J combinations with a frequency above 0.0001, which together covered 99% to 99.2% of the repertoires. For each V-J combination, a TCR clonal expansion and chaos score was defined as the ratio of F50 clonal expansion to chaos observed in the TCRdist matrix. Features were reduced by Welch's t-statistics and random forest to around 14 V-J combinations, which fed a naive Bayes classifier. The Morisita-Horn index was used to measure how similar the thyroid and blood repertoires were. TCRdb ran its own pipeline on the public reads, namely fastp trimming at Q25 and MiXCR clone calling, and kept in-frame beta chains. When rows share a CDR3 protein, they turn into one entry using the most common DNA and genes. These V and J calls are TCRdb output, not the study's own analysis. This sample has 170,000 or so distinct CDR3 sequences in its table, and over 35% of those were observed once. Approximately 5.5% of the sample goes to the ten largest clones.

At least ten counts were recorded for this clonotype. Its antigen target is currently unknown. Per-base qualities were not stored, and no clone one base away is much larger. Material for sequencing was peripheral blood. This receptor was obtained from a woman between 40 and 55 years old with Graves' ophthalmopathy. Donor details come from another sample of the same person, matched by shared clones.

The nucleotide sequence reads TGTGCCAGCAGAACCGGGCCCATCGTCCACGAGCAGTACTTC. It specifies CASRTGPIVHEQYF. Recombination joined TRBV6-2 or TRBV6-3 with TRBJ2-7, with the D gene uncertain. Per the germline V gene, MNHEY is the CDR1 and SVGEGT is the CDR2. A distance of 17 bases separates the germline ends of V and J, which lose 6 bases and 5 bases respectively. Spanning cysteine to phenylalanine, the CDR3 consists of 14 amino acids. The sequence is cut down to CDR3 DNA, 42 bases in frame from base 1.